The 20 T cell receptor beta chains presented below share a single source sample, sequenced in a study of T cell repertoires in cytomegalovirus infection. TCRdb re-called the reads through MiXCR, storing one row per CDR3 protein. Of hundreds of thousands of distinct CDR3 sequences listed, about 8.8% are singletons. The sequencing sample was made of PBMCs. The receptors stem from a human donor in good health (CMV status not recorded). Some clones in this sample may be carry-over from other donors' samples.

In this sample, this clonotype turned up many times. CDR3 loop: CATEGPNTGELFF. CDR3 coding DNA: TGCGCCACAGAGGGTCCGAACACCGGGGAGCTGTTTTTT. The rearrangement links TRBV10-2 to TRBJ2-2; a possible D gene is TRBD2 (5 bases). Trimming removed 10 bases at V and 0 bases at J, with 9 bases between. CDR1 and CDR2 (germline): WSHSY, SAAADI. This CDR3 has 13 residues.

This clonotype was counted ten times or more. The rearrangement uses TRBV7-2 and TRBJ2-5; 10 nucleotides align to TRBD1. V trimming: 3 bases; J trimming: 7 bases; junction bases outside the gene matches: 8. Germline CDR1 SGHTA, CDR2 FQGNSA. The CDR3 covers 15 residues. The CDR3 nucleotides read TGTGCCAGCAGCTTCGGACAGGGGGGAGGGGGGACCCAGTACTTC. Translation gives CASSFGQGGGGTQYF.

This clonotype has a count of ten or more. The chain employs TRBV12-3 or TRBV12-4 and TRBJ1-2; D gene uncertain. The CDR3 covers 13 residues. V dropped 5 bases and J dropped 3 bases, with 10 bases sitting between them. The CDR3, as DNA: TGTGCCAGCAGTATACAGCCGTACTATGGCTACACCTTC. Residues: CASSIQPYYGYTF.

This clonotype has a count of ten or more. This chain links TRBV6-2 or TRBV6-3 with TRBJ1-1; no clear D. CDR3 length equals 15 residues. The germline V and J ends were trimmed by 3 bases and 0 bases, with 11 bases remaining between them. Looked up from germline, CDR1 is MNHEY and CDR2 is SVGEGT. This CDR3 is CASSYGINMNTEAFF. Here the CDR3 DNA reads TGTGCCAGCAGTTATGGGATAAACATGAACACTGAAGCTTTCTTT.

This clonotype was detected only a few times. The chain uses TRBV28 and TRBJ1-2; 8 nucleotides agree with TRBD1. The CDR3 has 16 residues. J lost 6 bases, V lost 0 bases, and 9 bases had no gene match. Per germline, CDR1 MDHEN and CDR2 SYDVKM. The CDR3 loop is CASSLWGQANRDGYTF. As DNA, the CDR3 is TGTGCCAGCAGTTTATGGGGACAGGCTAATAGGGATGGCTACACCTTC.

At least ten counts were recorded for this clonotype. The rearrangement uses TRBV7-2 and TRBJ2-7; 9 bases match TRBD2. Germline values: CDR1 SGHTA, CDR2 FQGNSA. The trim removed 6 bases at V and 0 bases at J, leaving 6 bases unmatched. The CDR3 is 15 amino acids. The CDR3: CASSPSGGPSYEQYF. In DNA, the CDR3 is TGTGCCAGCAGTCCCAGCGGGGGGCCCTCCTACGAGCAGTACTTC.

The chain has TRBV13 and TRBJ2-2; possibly TRBD1 or TRBD2 for D (6 bases each). Trimming removed 5 bases from V and 1 base from J, with 14 bases in between. Germline CDR1 PRHDT, CDR2 FYEKMQ (reference sequence). The CDR3 contains 16 residues. The CDR3 DNA reads as TGTGCCAGCAGCACCAAGGGGGGTCTGAACACCGGGGAGCTGTTTTTT. This encodes CASSTKGGLNTGELFF.

This clonotype was detected a few times. The chain links TRBV10-3 to TRBJ2-6; no reliable D call. In germline, CDR1 is ENHRY, CDR2 SYGVKD. The CDR3 sequence is 16 residues long. The V and J ends lost 0 bases and 3 bases respectively, with 9 bases between them. Here the CDR3 DNA reads TGTGCCATCAGTGAGTCGGATTTCGGTGGGGCCAACGTCCTGACTTTC. It yields the protein CAISESDFGGANVLTF.

At least ten counts were recorded for this clonotype. CDR3 residues: CASTLTGVNTEAFF. In DNA form, the CDR3 reads TGTGCCAGCACCTTGACAGGGGTGAACACTGAAGCTTTCTTT. The V gene is TRBV6-1, the J gene TRBJ1-1, with TRBD1 identical over 8 bases. CDR3 length: 14 amino acids. The ends lost 7 bases at V and 0 bases at J; junction bases unmatched: 4. Germline V CDR1 and CDR2: MNHNS, SASEGT.

This clonotype was seen many times. The J gene is TRBJ2-7, the V gene TRBV2; 7 bases match TRBD1. There are 12 residues in the CDR3. Germline V CDR1 and CDR2: SNHLY, FYNNEI. The J segment lost 5 bases and the V segment lost 6 bases, leaving 4 bases of the junction unmatched. CDR3 DNA sequence: TGTGCCAGCAGCGACAGGGTCCACGAGCAGTACGTC. Residues: CASSDRVHEQYV.

This clonotype was seen a few times. The CDR3 region is CSAREEAENEQFF. In DNA form, the CDR3 reads TGCAGTGCTAGAGAAGAAGCGGAAAATGAGCAGTTCTTC. The chain has TRBV20-1 and TRBJ2-1, with D maybe TRBD2 (5 bases). CDR1 DFQATT and CDR2 SNEGSKA come from the germline V gene (reference sequence). V shed 0 bases and J shed 7 bases, with 10 bases lying between them. CDR3 length equals 13 residues.

This clonotype showed up many times. This rearrangement joins TRBV20-1 to TRBJ1-5; D perhaps matches TRBD1 (6 bases). This CDR3 is 15 amino acids long. Germline V gives CDR1 DFQATT, CDR2 SNEGSKA (reference sequence). Trimming took 4 bases from V and 2 from J, leaving 15 bases between them. The CDR3 loop is CSAMGTNKGNQPQHF. For the CDR3, the DNA is TGCAGTGCTATGGGGACAAACAAGGGCAATCAGCCCCAGCATTTT.

V usage is TRBV2 and J usage is TRBJ1-1; no clear D gene. The germline V gene encodes CDR1 SNHLY and CDR2 FYNNEI. The CDR3 is 13 amino acids. Trimming left V 6 bases short and J 2 bases short, with 10 bases between. CDR3 nucleotide sequence: TGTGCCAGCAGCCGCGACTCAAACACTGAAGCTTTCTTT. Amino acids: CASSRDSNTEAFF.

The table lists this clonotype with many counts. This CDR3 is CASSLVRGASNNEQFF. Here the CDR3 DNA reads TGTGCCAGCAGCTTAGTTCGAGGGGCTAGTAACAATGAGCAGTTCTTC. The V call is TRBV7-2, the J call TRBJ2-1; D could derive from TRBD1 or TRBD2 (5 bases each). The length of the CDR3 is 16 residues. Germline CDR1 reads SGHTA; CDR2 reads FQGNSA. V was cut by 1 base and J by 5 bases, with 15 bases left in between.

The chain joins TRBV6-1 to TRBJ2-5; D perhaps matches TRBD2 (7 bases). CDR1 is MNHNS and CDR2 is SASEGT in the germline V gene. CDR3 length: 11 amino acids. CDR3 nucleotides: TGTGCGGGGGGGGGCGGGGAGACCCAGTACTTC. Its protein product is CAGGGGETQYF.

The rearrangement links TRBV20-1 to TRBJ1-6; D remains ambiguous. CDR1 is DFQATT and CDR2 is SNEGSKA in the germline V gene (reference sequence). The germline V and J ends were trimmed by 3 bases and 5 bases, with 17 bases remaining between them. This CDR3 region has 16 residues. The CDR3 coding sequence is TGCAGTGCTAGTACGGTAAAGATAAAAGATAATTCACCCCTCCACTTT. It encodes CSASTVKIKDNSPLHF.

CDR3 DNA: TGCGCCAGCAGTGAGTCAGAGACATACAATGAGCAGTTCTTC. Translation: CASSESETYNEQFF. This sequence joins TRBV10-1 and TRBJ2-1; no reliable D call. CDR3 length: 14 amino acids. The V and J ends lost 0 bases and 4 bases respectively, with 7 bases between them. Per germline, CDR1 WNHNN and CDR2 SYGVQD (reference sequence).

This clonotype was detected ten times or more. The chain couples TRBV7-2 to TRBJ2-7; no clear D. Germline V gene data show CDR1 as SGHTA and CDR2 as FQGNSA. Trimming cost V 2 bases and J 7 bases, with 9 bases left between them. The CDR3 consists of 12 residues. CDR3 loop: CASSLSTREQYF. In DNA, the CDR3 is TGTGCCAGCAGCTTAAGTACAAGGGAGCAGTACTTC.

This clonotype was detected ten times or more. J is TRBJ1-1 and V is TRBV12-3 or TRBV12-4; D is unclear. Trimming pared 5 bases from V and 3 bases from J, leaving 13 bases between. CDR3 length: 14 amino acids. The CDR3 here is CASSLRESYTEAFF. The CDR3 DNA is TGTGCCAGCAGTCTCCGGGAGAGCTACACTGAAGCTTTCTTT.

This clonotype was seen more than once but under ten times. The chain employs TRBV6-2 or TRBV6-3 and TRBJ1-5, with a weak D call TRBD1 (6 bases). Per germline, CDR1 MNHEY and CDR2 SVGEGT. V was pared by 5 bases and J by 1 base, with 12 bases between. The CDR3 extends over 15 amino acids. The CDR3 nucleotides read TGTGCCAGCAGTCGAGTAGACAGGAGCAATCAGCCCCAGCATTTT. It yields the protein CASSRVDRSNQPQHF.